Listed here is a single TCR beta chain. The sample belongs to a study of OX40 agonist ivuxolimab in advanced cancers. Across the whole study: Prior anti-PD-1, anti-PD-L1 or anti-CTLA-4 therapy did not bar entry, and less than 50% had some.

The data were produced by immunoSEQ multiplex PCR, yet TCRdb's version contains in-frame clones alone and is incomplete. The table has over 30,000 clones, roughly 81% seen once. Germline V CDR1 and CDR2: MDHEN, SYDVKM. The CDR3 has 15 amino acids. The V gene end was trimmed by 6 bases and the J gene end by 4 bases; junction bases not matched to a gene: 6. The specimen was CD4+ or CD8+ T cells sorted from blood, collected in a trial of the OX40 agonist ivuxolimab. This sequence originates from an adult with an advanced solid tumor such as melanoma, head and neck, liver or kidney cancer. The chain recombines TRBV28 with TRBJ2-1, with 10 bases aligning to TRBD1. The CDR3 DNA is TGTGCCAGCAGGGGACAGGGGAAAAATTACAATGAGCAGTTCTTC. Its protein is CASRGQGKNYNEQFF.